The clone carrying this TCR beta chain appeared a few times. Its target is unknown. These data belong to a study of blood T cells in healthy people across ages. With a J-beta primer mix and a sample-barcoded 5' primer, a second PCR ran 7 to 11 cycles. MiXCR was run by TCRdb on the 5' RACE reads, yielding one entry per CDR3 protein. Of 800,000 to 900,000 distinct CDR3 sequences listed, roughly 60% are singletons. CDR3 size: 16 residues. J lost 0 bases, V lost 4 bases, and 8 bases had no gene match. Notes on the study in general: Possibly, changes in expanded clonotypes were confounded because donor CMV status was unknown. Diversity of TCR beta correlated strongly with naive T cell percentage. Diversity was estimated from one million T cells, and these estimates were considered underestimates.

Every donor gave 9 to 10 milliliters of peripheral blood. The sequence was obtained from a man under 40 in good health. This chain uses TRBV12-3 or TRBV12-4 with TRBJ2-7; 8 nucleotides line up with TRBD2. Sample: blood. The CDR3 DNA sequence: TGTGCCAGCAGTTCCCTTAGCGGGACAAGCTCCTACGAGCAGTACTTC. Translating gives CASSSLSGTSSYEQYF.